This T cell receptor (beta chain) was sequenced in a study of blood T cell repertoires in COVID-19. At the level of the study: From the United States, Italy and Spain came samples of acute and convalescent COVID-19.

There are a few counts of this clone. Clones were read by immunoSEQ multiplex PCR, and TCRdb kept only the in-frame ones, dropping some. The sample includes 100,000 to 150,000 clones, roughly four fifths of them seen just once. Germline assignment: CDR1 SGDLS and CDR2 YYNGEE. Unmatched junction bases numbered 7, after V lost 2 bases and J lost 6 bases. This CDR3 contains 14 residues. This clonotype was obtained from a man in his 60s with acute or convalescent COVID-19. Sequenced input: peripheral blood. This chain uses TRBV9 with TRBJ2-7, with TRBD2 identical over 8 bases. CDR3 sequence (DNA): TGTGCCAGCAGCGTGGTTGTGGCGGGAGGCGAGCAGTACTTC. As protein: CASSVVVAGGEQYF.